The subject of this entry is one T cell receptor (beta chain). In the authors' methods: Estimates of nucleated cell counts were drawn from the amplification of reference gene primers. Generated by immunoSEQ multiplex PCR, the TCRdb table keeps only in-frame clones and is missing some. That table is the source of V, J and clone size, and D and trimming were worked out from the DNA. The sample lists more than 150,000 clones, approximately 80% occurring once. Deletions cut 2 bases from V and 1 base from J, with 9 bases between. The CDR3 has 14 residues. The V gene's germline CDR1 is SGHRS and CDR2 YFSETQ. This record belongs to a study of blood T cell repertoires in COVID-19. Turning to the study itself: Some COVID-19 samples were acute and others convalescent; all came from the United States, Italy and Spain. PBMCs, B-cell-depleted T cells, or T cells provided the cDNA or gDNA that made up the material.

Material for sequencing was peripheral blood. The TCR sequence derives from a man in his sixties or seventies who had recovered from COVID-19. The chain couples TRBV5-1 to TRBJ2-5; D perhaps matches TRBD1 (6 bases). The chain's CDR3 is CASSFRGPQETQYF. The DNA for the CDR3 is TGCGCCAGCAGCTTCAGGGGACCCCAAGAGACCCAGTACTTC.